One T cell receptor beta chain is described in this entry. This clonotype was observed at least ten times. It lacks a known antigen. No much larger clone exists at a distance of one base, and base qualities are not known. This sample was included in a study of CD8 T cells in ankylosing spondylitis (dated by TCRdb to about 2017). For the wider study: The study profiled T cell receptor beta repertoires in healthy donors and ankylosing spondylitis patients to find disease-linked TCR variants. In total, the full study cohort was made up of some 100 healthy donors and approximately 27 ankylosing spondylitis patients. Samples of peripheral blood were taken, and for ankylosing spondylitis patients, synovial fluid was collected as well.

V was cut back by 8 bases and J by 3 bases, leaving a gap of 19 bases between them. Looking up the germline V gene yields CDR1 SNHLY and CDR2 FYNNEI. The CDR3 covers 15 residues, taking in both the cysteine and the phenylalanine. Only CDR3 DNA is held: 45 bases, read in frame from base 1. The full study reports these points: Blood from ankylosing spondylitis patients appeared to be characterized by a TCR beta motif composed of under 10 highly homologous amino acid variants. Some of the motif variants had been reported before in the synovial fluid and blood of reactive arthritis patients, a finding that suggests common disease-initiation mechanisms. A CD8+ phenotype was shown by the disease-linked clones, which were found at relatively low frequencies in peripheral blood. The disease-linked clones were reported as significantly enriched in matched synovial fluid samples from ankylosing spondylitis patients.

The listed sequencing device is Illumina HiSeq 2500. Quantitative 5'-RACE with molecular barcodes was the method used to prepare the TCR beta libraries. On the authors' methods: Disease-linked TCR variants were identified with a new computational method built on a probabilistic model of VDJ rearrangement. Using fastp at Q25 and MiXCR, TCRdb reprocessed the public reads and kept productive beta chains. Identical CDR3 protein sequences are pooled into one entry, listed with their most common genes and DNA. The authors' filters were not applied to this entry. The sample yields 450,000 to 550,000 distinct CDR3 sequences; about 5.2% were counted once. Jointly, the top ten make up under 4.5% of the sample.

The source material was blood, either unsorted or a sorted T cell fraction (not recorded which). The TCR sequence derives from a male donor with ankylosing spondylitis. This chain is built from TRBV2 and TRBJ1-1; the D gene assignment is ambiguous. The CDR3 reads as follows: CASYGGLLADTEAFF. The bases are TGTGCCAGCTACGGCGGCCTCTTAGCGGACACTGAAGCTTTCTTT.